The entry that follows covers one T cell receptor (beta chain) sequence. What it recognizes is unknown. This sample is part of a study of cytomegalovirus exposure and HLA in healthy donors. PCR involved 60 Vbeta and 13 Jbeta primers. Produced via immunoSEQ multiplex PCR; TCRdb's table is partial and in-frame only. The sample shows under 170,000 clones, roughly 78% of them seen only once. The study, taken as a whole, reports: As a later analysis showed, a missense DCLRE1C variant was linked to trimming of TCR beta V- and J-genes.

Germline lookup yields CDR1 SNHLY and CDR2 FYNNEI. This CDR3 comprises 14 residues. V lost 7 bases, J lost 1 base, and 13 bases lay in between. All donors participated as healthy donors of bone marrow. The chain uses TRBV2 and TRBJ2-5; possibly TRBD2 for D (6 bases). The receptor comes from a man aged 45 to 65 in good health and CMV-seropositive. Input material: PBMCs. The DNA of the CDR3 is TGTGCCAGCAATTGGCGGGGCGGCCAAGAGACCCAGTACTTC. Encoded protein: CASNWRGGQETQYF. Complete variable domain (other parts from reference TRBV2 and TRBJ2-5): EPEVTQTPSHQVTQMGQEVILRCVPISNHLYFYWYRQILGQKVEFLVSFYNNEISEKSEIFDDQFSVERPDGSNFTLKIRSTKLEDSAMYFCASNWRGGQETQYFGPGTRLLVL.